The 29 T cell receptor beta chains below all came from one sample that was sequenced in a study of cytomegalovirus exposure and HLA in healthy donors. Measured with immunoSEQ multiplex PCR; TCRdb has only the in-frame clones, and not every one. The sample has 200,000 to 250,000 clones, 87% seen once. Sequenced input: PBMCs. These receptors all stem from a man aged 18 to 35 in good health and CMV-seropositive.

This clone appeared once. The rearrangement joins TRBV6-5 to TRBJ2-3; possibly TRBD1 or TRBD2 for D (5 bases each). This CDR3 region has 15 residues. V lost 6 bases to trimming and J lost 4 bases, with 17 bases between them. The germline gives CDR1 MNHEY, CDR2 SVGAGI. DNA of the CDR3: TGTGCCAGCAGCCCCACTAGGGGTGGCGCAGATACGCAGTATTTT. Translating it yields CASSPTRGGADTQYF.

The chain employs TRBV9 and TRBJ1-4; no definite D call. CDR3 length: 14 residues. V dropped 4 bases and J dropped 3 bases, with 10 bases sitting between them. CDR1 SGDLS and CDR2 YYNGEE come from the germline V gene. CDR3 sequence reads: CASSHGPANEKLFF. For the CDR3, the DNA is TGTGCCAGCAGCCACGGACCGGCTAATGAAAAACTGTTTTTT.

The chain has TRBV4-3 and TRBJ1-4; D is uncertain. V lost 0 bases and J lost 6, with 17 bases in between. Germline V gene lookup returns CDR1 LGHNA and CDR2 YSLEER. The CDR3 is 17 residues long. The CDR3 coding sequence is TGCGCCAGCAGCCAAGATCGCACGGCTCAGTCCTATGAAAAACTGTTTTTT. Translated, it gives CASSQDRTAQSYEKLFF.

J is TRBJ2-3 and V is TRBV4-1; 9 nucleotides line up with TRBD2. Looked up from germline, CDR1 is MGHRA and CDR2 is YSYEKL. Unmatched junction bases numbered 5, after V lost 2 bases and J lost 5 bases. The CDR3 consists of 15 residues. This chain's CDR3 is CASSQSGLALDTQYF. The DNA for the CDR3 is TGCGCCAGCAGCCAATCGGGACTAGCTTTAGATACGCAGTATTTT.

The chain carries TRBV30 and TRBJ2-3; 8 nucleotides line up with TRBD2. The ends lost 0 bases at V and 4 bases at J; junction bases unmatched: 3. CDR3 length: 14 amino acids. Germline CDR1 and CDR2: GTSNPN and SVGIG (reference sequence). The CDR3 reads CAWSVGGAADTQYF. CDR3 coding DNA: TGTGCCTGGAGTGTCGGGGGGGCTGCAGATACGCAGTATTTT.

The rearrangement uses TRBV4-2 and TRBJ2-7, with D maybe TRBD1 (5 bases). V lost 3 bases, J lost 1 base, and 13 bases lay in between. Germline V gene sequence: CDR1 LGHNA, CDR2 YNFKEQ. The CDR3 totals 15 residues. The CDR3 reads CASSQNLAGSYEQYF. CDR3 coding DNA: TGTGCCAGCAGCCAGAACTTGGCAGGGTCCTACGAGCAGTACTTC.

This chain links TRBV12-1 with TRBJ2-1. TRBV12-1 is reported as a pseudogene. This CDR3 is built from 13 residues. CDR3 sequence (DNA): TGTGCCAGCAGCTTTAGTTGTTACAATGAGCAGTTCTTC. Its translation: CASSFSCYNEQFF.

The chain has TRBV28 and TRBJ2-2; 10 nucleotides align to TRBD1. V lost 7 bases, J lost 2 bases, and 1 base stayed unmatched. CDR3 size: 14 residues. Germline V gene lookup returns CDR1 MDHEN and CDR2 SYDVKM. The CDR3 nucleotides are TGTGCCAGCATGACAGGGGGCAACACCGGGGAGCTGTTTTTT. Translated, it gives CASMTGGNTGELFF.

With regard to this clone: A read error may account for a junction end that differs from germline. For the CDR3, the DNA is TGCAGCGTGGAAGGGGTTCTGGCGGGAGGATCCGGCGAGCAGTACTTC. Its translation: CSVEGVLAGGSGEQYF. The V call is TRBV29-1, the J call TRBJ2-7; 8 positions match TRBD2. Germline CDR1 is SQVTM and CDR2 is ANQGSEA. The CDR3 spans 16 residues.

The chain is built from TRBV7-6 and TRBJ2-3; 11 nucleotides line up with TRBD1. Trimming took 5 bases from V and 3 from J; bases not matched to a gene: 4. The germline CDR1 and CDR2 sequences are SGHVS and FNYEAQ. CDR3 length: 15 amino acids. The CDR3 DNA reads as TGTGCCAGCAGCCAGGGACAGGGGGGAACAGATACGCAGTATTTT. The encoded protein is CASSQGQGGTDTQYF. Using reference TRBV7-6 and TRBJ2-3 for the parts outside the CDR3, the full variable domain is GAGVSQSPRYKVTKRGQDVALRCDPISGHVSLYWYRQALGQGPEFLTYFNYEAQQDKSGLPNDRFSAERPEGSISTLTIQRTEQRDSAMYRCASSQGQGGTDTQYFGPGTRLTVL.

V is TRBV7-2 and J is TRBJ2-7, with 7 bases fitting TRBD2. Germline CDR1 is SGHTA and CDR2 is FQGNSA. This CDR3 is 16 amino acids long. The V segment lost 1 base and the J segment 2 bases; nucleotides outside the gene matches: 8. The CDR3 DNA is TGTGCCAGCAGCTTAGTTTCGAGCGGGGTCGCCTACGAGCAGTACTTC. It encodes CASSLVSSGVAYEQYF.

The gene calls are TRBV27 and TRBJ2-1; 9 nucleotides agree with TRBD2. The CDR3 covers 16 residues. Per germline, CDR1 MNHEY and CDR2 SMNVEV (reference sequence). V trimming: 2 bases; J trimming: 5 bases; junction bases outside the gene matches: 7. In DNA form, the CDR3 reads TGTGCCAGCAGTTTAATGGGACTAGCTTCCGACAATGAGCAGTTCTTC. Translating it yields CASSLMGLASDNEQFF.

The V call is TRBV29-1, the J call TRBJ1-1; D uncertain. CDR1 and CDR2 (germline): SQVTM, ANQGSEA. This CDR3 has 11 residues. With 8 bases removed from V and 1 base from J, the gap between germline ends came to 8 bases. This CDR3 is CSFRENTEAFF. The CDR3 DNA reads TGCAGCTTCCGGGAGAACACTGAAGCTTTCTTT.

This chain links TRBV19 with TRBJ2-5; 7 positions match TRBD2. With V trimmed by 1 base and J by 2 bases, 7 bases remained unmatched. CDR1 is LNHDA and CDR2 is SQIVND in the germline V gene (reference sequence). CDR3 size: 16 residues. CDR3 amino acids: CASSIVGGLVQETQYF. In nucleotides, the CDR3 is TGTGCCAGTAGTATAGTGGGAGGGCTAGTGCAAGAGACCCAGTACTTC.

CDR3 loop: CASRLRDTNTEAFF. The CDR3 nucleotides read TGCGCCAGCAGACTCCGGGACACAAACACTGAAGCTTTCTTT. V usage is TRBV4-3 and J usage is TRBJ1-1, with TRBD1 as a possible D gene (6 bases). The CDR3 has 14 amino acids. The germline gives CDR1 LGHNA, CDR2 YSLEER. The ends were cut back, 6 bases at V and 2 bases at J, with 13 bases in the middle.

For this clone: At one of its ends the junction is not consistent with the germline gene, which may arise from a read error. The chain has TRBV4-1 and TRBJ2-5; no clear D gene. CDR3 size: 13 residues. The germline gives CDR1 MGHRA, CDR2 YSYEKL. The CDR3 DNA follows: TGCGCCAGCAGCCAAGTCGCGGAAGAGGCCCAGTACTTC. Amino acid sequence: CASSQVAEEAQYF.

The chain joins TRBV19 to TRBJ1-1; 10 nucleotides align to TRBD1. Germline V gene lookup returns CDR1 LNHDA and CDR2 SQIVND (reference sequence). The length of the CDR3 is 15 residues. The J segment lost 5 bases and the V segment lost 4 bases, leaving 7 bases of the junction unmatched. This CDR3 reads CASSTRTGGRTEAFF. In DNA form, the CDR3 reads TGTGCCAGTAGTACAAGGACAGGGGGAAGAACTGAAGCTTTCTTT.

This chain joins TRBV28 and TRBJ2-1, with TRBD1 matching over 10 bases. CDR1 MDHEN and CDR2 SYDVKM come from the germline V gene. With V trimmed by 8 bases and J by 3 bases, 7 bases remained unmatched. The CDR3 extends over 15 amino acids. The CDR3 loop is CASHAGQGGYNEQFF. CDR3 in DNA: TGTGCCAGCCACGCCGGACAGGGGGGCTACAATGAGCAGTTCTTC.

This clone was picked up a small number of times. This chain joins TRBV27 and TRBJ1-2, with a weak D call TRBD1 (5 bases). With 4 bases removed from V and 8 bases from J, the gap between germline ends came to 14 bases. In germline, CDR1 is MNHEY, CDR2 SMNVEV (reference sequence). The CDR3 is 13 amino acids. CDR3 protein: CASSSVQGRGYTF. The CDR3 DNA follows: TGTGCCAGCAGTTCCGTGCAGGGAAGAGGCTACACCTTC.

The chain couples TRBV9 to TRBJ1-1; the D is unclear. Germline V gene sequence: CDR1 SGDLS, CDR2 YYNGEE. The CDR3 contains 14 residues. V shed 0 bases and J shed 2 bases, with 8 bases lying between them. CDR3 amino acids: CASSVEAANTEAFF. The CDR3 DNA reads as TGTGCCAGCAGCGTAGAAGCAGCTAACACTGAAGCTTTCTTT.

This chain uses TRBV6-1 with TRBJ1-5; no clear D gene. V lost 8 bases and J 8 bases, leaving 13 bases between the germline ends. This CDR3 has 12 residues. CDR1 MNHNS and CDR2 SASEGT come from the germline V gene. CDR3 bases: TGTGCCAGCGGGTATTTTTCAGAGCCCCAGCATTTT. Amino acid sequence: CASGYFSEPQHF.

The J gene is TRBJ1-2, the V gene TRBV5-1, with 8 bases aligning to TRBD1. V shed 3 bases, J shed 2 bases, and the junction held 6 bases outside the gene matches. The CDR3 spans 15 residues. Looked up from germline, CDR1 is SGHRS and CDR2 is YFSETQ. CDR3 residues: CASSWTGLVNYGYTF. CDR3 nucleotides: TGCGCCAGCAGCTGGACAGGGCTTGTGAACTATGGCTACACCTTC.

The chain has TRBV5-1 and TRBJ2-5, with D unclear. CDR3 length: 13 residues. V was trimmed by 0 bases and J by 5 bases, leaving 8 bases between them. CDR1 is SGHRS, CDR2 YFSETQ, per germline. The CDR3 DNA reads TGCGCCAGCAGCTTGGACCTATGGGAGACCCAGTACTTC. It is translated as CASSLDLWETQYF.

V usage is TRBV27 and J usage is TRBJ2-3, with 14 bases lining up with TRBD2. The germline V gene encodes CDR1 MNHEY and CDR2 SMNVEV (reference sequence). V trimming: 6 bases; J trimming: 0 bases; junction bases outside the gene matches: 11. This CDR3 region has 19 residues. The CDR3: CASRRFGTSGRASTDTQYF. Here the CDR3 DNA reads TGTGCCAGCAGGAGATTCGGGACTAGCGGGAGAGCGAGCACAGATACGCAGTATTTT.

The genes are TRBV6-1 and TRBJ1-3; no definite D call. CDR1 is MNHNS, CDR2 SASEGT, per germline. The CDR3 is 14 amino acids. With 1 base removed from V and 2 bases from J, the gap between germline ends came to 6 bases. CDR3: CASSEEGAGNTIYF. The CDR3 DNA reads as TGTGCCAGCAGTGAAGAGGGTGCTGGAAACACCATATATTTT.

The chain couples TRBV15 to TRBJ2-3; TRBD2 aligns across 8 bases. Unmatched junction bases numbered 7, after V lost 1 base and J lost 4 bases. The germline V gene has CDR1 LNHNV and CDR2 YYDKDF (reference sequence). The CDR3 runs 16 residues. The CDR3, as DNA: TGTGCCACCAGCAGAGTAGGGACTAGAGGGTCAGATACGCAGTATTTT. Translating it yields CATSRVGTRGSDTQYF.

The chain employs TRBV20-1 and TRBJ1-2, with D unresolved. CDR3 length: 8 amino acids. Trimming removed 6 bases from V and 7 bases from J, with 3 bases in between. CDR1 and CDR2 from the germline V gene are DFQATT and SNEGSKA (reference sequence). The CDR3 spells CSARGYTF. Here the CDR3 DNA reads TGCAGTGCCCGTGGCTACACCTTC.

This clone was detected only once. The chain combines TRBV28 with TRBJ2-7; 7 bases fit TRBD2. CDR3 length: 15 residues. CDR1 is MDHEN, CDR2 SYDVKM, per germline. V lost 6 bases and J lost 2; bases outside the gene matches: 10. The CDR3: CASSLRGVRAYEQYF. CDR3 DNA: TGTGCCAGCAGCCTTCGGGGGGTCCGGGCCTACGAGCAGTACTTC.

This rearrangement joins TRBV5-1 to TRBJ2-6, with a weak D call TRBD1 (6 bases). This CDR3 has 15 amino acids. V was cut by 4 bases and J by 12 bases, with 20 bases left in between. Germline V gene lookup returns CDR1 SGHRS and CDR2 YFSETQ. The CDR3 DNA follows: TGCGCCAGCAGCCTGTCATCTCTGGGGGCCGGCGTCCTGACTTTC. It specifies CASSLSSLGAGVLTF.